This is a list of T cell receptor beta chains from one sample in a study of T cell responses to AZD1222 COVID-19 vaccine. The assay was immunoSEQ multiplex PCR, and TCRdb's table has in-frame clones only and misses some. In the table there are around 100,000 clones, about 88% of which are singletons. The material was peripheral blood, obtained on day 0 of AZD1222 vaccination. The source is an adult in good health. CDR3s include the opening cysteine and the closing phenylalanine or tryptophan. The D gene is left open where the match is weak. Size is stated for part of the rows, as once, few or many counts, or as a class when the clone is expanded.

TRBJ2-5,-,TRBD1,TRBV24-1,CATGDFTATGTSKETQYF,TGTGCCACCGGTGATTTTACGGCGACAGGGACCTCAAAAGAGACCCAGTACTTC
TRBJ1-1,-,-,TRBV18,CASSPQVNTEAFF,TGTGCCAGCTCACCACAGGTGAACACTGAAGCTTTCTTT
TRBJ2-3,-,TRBD2,TRBV7-3,CASSVSGSSDTQYF,TGTGCCAGCAGCGTAAGCGGGAGTTCAGATACGCAGTATTTT
TRBJ1-2,once,TRBD1,TRBV5-1,CASSSLTGSGTNYGYTF,TGCGCCAGCAGCTCCTTGACAGGGAGCGGGACTAACTATGGCTACACCTTC
TRBJ2-1,-,-,TRBV28,CASSSPTTGSYNEQFF,TGTGCCAGCAGTTCCCCGACTACTGGATCCTACAATGAGCAGTTCTTC
TRBJ1-2,-,-,TRBV9,CASSATGYGYTF,TGTGCCAGCAGCGCCACAGGGTATGGCTACACCTTC
TRBJ1-2,once,-,TRBV29-1,CSDGEGSYGYTF,TGCAGCGACGGAGAGGGAAGCTATGGCTACACCTTC
TRBJ1-2,-,-,TRBV7-2,CASSTTGGGGYTF,TGTGCCAGCAGCACCACCGGGGGCGGCGGCTACACCTTC
TRBJ2-4,-,-,TRBV4-2,CASSQDYRVQLAKNIQYF,TGTGCCAGCAGCCAGGACTACAGGGTCCAACTAGCCAAAAACATTCAGTACTTC
TRBJ1-3,once,TRBD1,TRBV11-3,CASSPGQSGNTIYF,TGTGCCAGCAGCCCGGGACAGTCTGGAAACACCATATATTTT
TRBJ1-1,-,-,TRBV11-3,CASSRGTNTEAFF,TGTGCCAGCAGCCGCGGGACGAACACTGAAGCTTTCTTT
TRBJ2-7,few,TRBD2,TRBV27,CASSFGGRGFYEQYF,TGTGCCAGCAGTTTTGGCGGGAGGGGGTTCTACGAGCAGTACTTC
TRBJ1-1,few,-,TRBV3-1/TRBV3-2,CASSLRAAEAFF,TGTGCCAGCAGCCTCCGGGCCGCTGAAGCTTTCTTT
TRBJ1-5,-,-,TRBV10-1,CASGYWVGDGNQPQHF,TGCGCCAGCGGGTACTGGGTGGGGGACGGCAATCAGCCCCAGCATTTT
TRBJ2-1,few,-,TRBV3-1/TRBV3-2,CASSQTRQNEQFF,TGTGCCAGCAGCCAGACTAGACAAAATGAGCAGTTCTTC
TRBJ1-5,-,-,TRBV6-5,CASSRARGQPQHF,TGTGCCAGCAGCCGAGCCAGGGGTCAGCCCCAGCATTTT
TRBJ2-1,-,TRBD1,TRBV14,CASSLGTGGYNEQFF,TGTGCCAGCAGCCTCGGGACAGGGGGATACAATGAGCAGTTCTTC
TRBJ1-1,-,-,TRBV19,CASTLNTEAFF,TGTGCCAGTACCCTAAACACTGAAGCTTTCTTT
TRBJ1-5,-,-,TRBV7-3,CASSLGSGAQHF,TGTGCCAGCAGCTTAGGTTCCGGGGCCCAGCATTTT
TRBJ1-2,-,-,TRBV9,CASSLGTNYGYTF,TGTGCCAGCAGCTTGGGGACTAACTATGGCTACACCTTC
TRBJ2-7,-,-,TRBV29-1,CSVAPDPSYEQYF,TGCAGCGTTGCCCCAGACCCCTCCTACGAGCAGTACTTC
TRBJ2-7,once,TRBD1,TRBV18,CASSPPGTGIYEQYF,TGTGCCAGCTCACCACCGGGGACAGGGATCTACGAGCAGTACTTC
TRBJ2-1,once,TRBD2,TRBV29-1,CSVGLAGVTYNEQFF,TGCAGCGTAGGGCTAGCGGGGGTTACCTACAATGAGCAGTTCTTC
TRBJ2-5,few,-,TRBV3-1/TRBV3-2,CASSQVLLGGETQYF,TGTGCCAGCAGCCAAGTCCTCCTAGGGGGAGAGACCCAGTACTTC
TRBJ2-5,-,-,TRBV5-1,CASSWTEEETQYF,TGCGCCAGCAGCTGGACGGAGGAGGAGACCCAGTACTTC
TRBJ1-2,-,-,TRBV19,CASRTQSNYGYTF,TGTGCCAGTAGGACACAATCTAACTATGGCTACACCTTC
TRBJ1-1,-,-,TRBV10-2,CASSRDLNTEAFF,TGCGCCAGCAGTCGGGACCTGAACACTGAAGCTTTCTTT
TRBJ1-2,-,-,TRBV7-9,CASSLEGVANYGYTF,TGTGCCAGCAGCTTGGAGGGAGTCGCTAACTATGGCTACACCTTC
TRBJ1-5,-,-,TRBV6-5,CASSYEGSNQPQHF,TGTGCCAGCAGTTACGAGGGTAGCAATCAGCCCCAGCATTTT
TRBJ1-1,-,-,TRBV5-6,CASSLVETEAFF,TGTGCCAGCAGCTTGGTCGAGACTGAAGCTTTCTTT
TRBJ1-6,-,-,TRBV2,CASSERVGDSPLHF,TGTGCCAGCAGTGAAAGGGTTGGGGATTCACCCCTCCACTTT